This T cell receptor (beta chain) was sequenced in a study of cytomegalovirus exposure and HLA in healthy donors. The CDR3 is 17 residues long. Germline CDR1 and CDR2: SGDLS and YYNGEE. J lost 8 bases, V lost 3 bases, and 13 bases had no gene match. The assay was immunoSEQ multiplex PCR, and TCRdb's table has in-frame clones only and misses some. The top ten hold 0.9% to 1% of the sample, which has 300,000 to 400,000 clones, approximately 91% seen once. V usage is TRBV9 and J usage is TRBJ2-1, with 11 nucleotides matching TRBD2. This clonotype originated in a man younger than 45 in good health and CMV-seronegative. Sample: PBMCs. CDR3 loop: CASSGTSGGHPWDEQFF. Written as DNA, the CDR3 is TGTGCCAGCAGCGGAACTAGCGGGGGTCATCCGTGGGATGAGCAGTTCTTC.